Below, 28 T cell receptor beta chains from the same sample are listed, as sequenced in a study of shared clonotypes between healthy human individuals. The data were produced by immunoSEQ multiplex PCR, yet TCRdb's version contains in-frame clones alone and is incomplete. The sample yields about 2.4 million clones, 80% to 95% seen once. Material for sequencing was naive CD4+ T cells from PBMCs. Subset given: CD45RA+ positively selected. The origin of the receptors is a man aged 18 to 30 in good health. Some clones in this sample may be carry-over from other donors' samples.

The rearrangement uses TRBV7-6 and TRBJ2-7, with D unresolved. Looked up from germline, CDR1 is SGHVS and CDR2 is FNYEAQ. V was trimmed by 1 base and J by 0 bases, leaving 7 bases between them. This CDR3 is built from 14 residues. The DNA for the CDR3 is TGTGCCAGCAGCTTAGGGGAAAACTCCTACGAGCAGTACTTC. Amino acid sequence: CASSLGENSYEQYF.

This clone was picked up one time. J is TRBJ2-5 and V is TRBV11-3; 9 nucleotides align to TRBD1. This CDR3 region has 15 residues. The J segment lost 4 bases and the V segment lost 5 bases, leaving 8 bases of the junction unmatched. The germline gives CDR1 SGHNT, CDR2 YENEEA. The CDR3 DNA is TGTGCCAGCAGCAAACCGGGACAGGGAGTAGAGACCCAGTACTTC. Its translation: CASSKPGQGVETQYF.

The sample holds one count of this clone. V is TRBV18 and J is TRBJ2-7; possibly TRBD2 for D (5 bases). Germline V lookup: CDR1 KGHSH, CDR2 LQKENI. The CDR3 contains 15 residues. Trimming took off 1 base at V and 5 bases at J, with 15 bases between the two ends. CDR3 in amino acids: CASSPRGEPGNEQYF. DNA for the CDR3: TGTGCCAGCTCACCACGGGGAGAGCCGGGGAACGAGCAGTACTTC. Based on the CDR3 plus reference TRBV18 and TRBJ2-7, the full variable domain is NAGVMQNPRHLVRRRGQEARLRCSPMKGHSHVYWYRQLPEEGLKFMVYLQKENIIDESGMPKERFSAEFPKEGPSILRIQQVVRGDSAAYFCASSPRGEPGNEQYFGPGTRLTVT.

Of note for this clone: Other DNA sequences in this specimen translate into the identical CDR3. The V gene is TRBV9, the J gene TRBJ2-2; D may be TRBD2 (6 bases). CDR1 and CDR2 from the germline V gene are SGDLS and YYNGEE. V dropped 0 bases and J dropped 0 bases, with 9 bases sitting between them. This CDR3 has 16 residues. CDR3 residues: CASSVGGGANTGELFF. In DNA, the CDR3 is TGTGCCAGCAGCGTAGGGGGAGGAGCGAACACCGGGGAGCTGTTTTTT. Full variable domain (outside the CDR3, taken from reference TRBV9 and TRBJ2-2): DSGVTQTPKHLITATGQRVTLRCSPRSGDLSVYWYQQSLDQGLQFLIQYYNGEERAKGNILERFSAQQFPDLHSELNLSSLELGDSALYFCASSVGGGANTGELFFGEGSRLTVL.

The CDR3 sequence is CASRTSGGAYEQYF. CDR3 bases: TGTGCCAGCCGTACTAGCGGAGGGGCCTACGAGCAGTACTTC. J is TRBJ2-7 and V is TRBV19; 8 bases are shared with TRBD2. With V trimmed by 9 bases and J by 2 bases, 9 bases remained unmatched. This CDR3 contains 14 residues. Germline V gene lookup returns CDR1 LNHDA and CDR2 SQIVND (reference sequence).

The gene calls are TRBV5-1 and TRBJ2-1; TRBD2 agrees at 14 bases. The CDR3 has 14 amino acids. J was trimmed by 8 bases and V by 5 bases; bases with no gene match: 3. Germline lookup yields CDR1 SGHRS and CDR2 YFSETQ. CDR3 coding DNA: TGCGCCAGCAGGGGACTAGCGGGAGCGGATGAGCAGTTCTTC. It codes for CASRGLAGADEQFF.

This clone was detected only once. J is TRBJ2-7 and V is TRBV28; D might be TRBD1 (5 bases). The CDR3 runs to 15 residues. The germline CDR1 and CDR2 sequences are MDHEN and SYDVKM. Trimming pared 7 bases from V and 0 bases from J, leaving 16 bases between. The DNA of the CDR3 is TGTGCCAGCAACTCCCCGAAACAGGCCTCCTACGAGCAGTACTTC. It specifies CASNSPKQASYEQYF.

The gene calls are TRBV7-8 and TRBJ2-7; D remains unclear. V was shortened by 5 bases and J by 0 bases, with 2 bases between the two germline ends. Germline V gene sequence: CDR1 SGHVS, CDR2 FQNEAQ. The CDR3 covers 11 residues. The CDR3 region is CASSHSYEQYF. CDR3 sequence (DNA): TGTGCCAGCAGCCACTCCTACGAGCAGTACTTC.

The chain recombines TRBV7-9 with TRBJ2-1; 8 bases line up with TRBD1. The V segment lost 1 base and the J segment 4 bases; nucleotides outside the gene matches: 3. Germline CDR1 and CDR2: SEHNR and FQNEAQ (reference sequence). The CDR3 covers 15 residues. This CDR3 is CASSLGQGHYNEQFF. The CDR3 DNA sequence: TGTGCCAGCAGCTTAGGACAGGGGCATTACAATGAGCAGTTCTTC.

The chain couples TRBV9 to TRBJ1-4; D remains ambiguous. This CDR3 has 14 residues. Trimming left V 4 bases short and J 8 bases short, with 15 bases between. Germline-derived CDR1 and CDR2 are SGDLS and YYNGEE. CDR3 residues: CASSPQIAGEKLFF. The CDR3 region has the DNA TGTGCCAGCAGCCCCCAGATCGCGGGGGAAAAACTGTTTTTT. Full variable domain (rest looked up from reference TRBV9 and TRBJ1-4): DSGVTQTPKHLITATGQRVTLRCSPRSGDLSVYWYQQSLDQGLQFLIQYYNGEERAKGNILERFSAQQFPDLHSELNLSSLELGDSALYFCASSPQIAGEKLFFGSGTQLSVL.

This clone was detected only once. The same CDR3 arises from other DNA sequences in this sample as well. The V call is TRBV6-6, the J call TRBJ2-7, with TRBD1 matching over 9 bases. In germline, CDR1 is MNHNY, CDR2 SVGAGI (reference sequence). The CDR3 covers 14 residues. The V and J ends lost 1 base and 4 bases, in that order; junction bases with no gene match: 2. CDR3 in amino acids: CASSYLGTGYEQYF. CDR3 DNA: TGTGCCAGCAGTTACTTAGGGACAGGGTACGAGCAGTACTTC.

Points on this clone: A read error may produce the germline difference seen at one junction end. The chain carries TRBV7-9 and TRBJ2-7; D tentatively fits TRBD1 or TRBD2 (5 bases each). From germline, CDR1 is SEHNR and CDR2 FQNEAQ (reference sequence). The CDR3 is 11 amino acids. Here the CDR3 reads CASSLRDVPSF. The CDR3 DNA follows: TGTGCCAGCAGCTTACGGGACGTACCGAGCTTC.

The V and J genes are TRBV19 and TRBJ2-7; D not resolved. The CDR3 has 14 residues. Trimming removed 6 bases from V and 2 bases from J, with 14 bases in between. Germline V gives CDR1 LNHDA, CDR2 SQIVND (reference sequence). As DNA, the CDR3 is TGTGCCAGTAGCCCACTCCTTGCCCCCTACGAGCAGTACTTC. Its protein product is CASSPLLAPYEQYF.

This clone was found a few times. The CDR3 spells CASSSLRGSNTGELFF. CDR3 bases: TGTGCCAGCAGTTCCTTGCGGGGATCGAACACCGGGGAGCTGTTTTTT. The rearrangement links TRBV27 to TRBJ2-2, with D possibly TRBD2 on 6 matching bases. V was pared by 4 bases and J by 0 bases, with 12 bases between. Germline V lookup: CDR1 MNHEY, CDR2 SMNVEV (reference sequence). CDR3 length: 16 residues.

The J gene is TRBJ1-4, the V gene TRBV19; D is undetermined. The V end was cut by 1 base, the J end by 0 bases, with 12 bases between. Germline CDR1 is LNHDA and CDR2 is SQIVND (reference sequence). The CDR3 has 17 residues. CDR3 sequence (DNA): TGTGCCAGTAGTATAGGCCGAAAAAAAGCAACTAATGAAAAACTGTTTTTT. It yields the protein CASSIGRKKATNEKLFF.

The J gene is TRBJ1-5, the V gene TRBV6-6; TRBD1 might be the D (6 bases). The V end was cut by 11 bases, the J end by 0 bases, with 14 bases between. This CDR3 contains 14 residues. Per the germline V gene, CDR1 is MNHNY and CDR2 is SVGAGI (reference sequence). The CDR3: CALAGTNSNQPQHF. DNA for the CDR3: TGTGCCCTAGCAGGGACAAATAGCAATCAGCCCCAGCATTTT.

This chain uses TRBV5-1 with TRBJ2-5, with 12 bases lining up with TRBD2. The CDR3 consists of 15 residues. Germline V lookup: CDR1 SGHRS, CDR2 YFSETQ. The ends lost 5 bases at V and 4 bases at J; junction bases unmatched: 6. The CDR3: CASRMTSGSLETQYF. The DNA of the CDR3 is TGCGCCAGCAGAATGACTAGCGGGAGTTTAGAGACCCAGTACTTC.

The gene calls are TRBV19 and TRBJ1-5, with D hard to call. The germline CDR1 and CDR2 sequences are LNHDA and SQIVND (reference sequence). CDR3 length: 16 residues. V was pared by 0 bases and J by 2 bases, with 11 bases between. CDR3 nucleotide sequence: TGTGCCAGTAGTATAGATCTGCCAGGTGGCAATCAGCCCCAGCATTTT. Translation gives CASSIDLPGGNQPQHF. Using reference TRBV19 and TRBJ1-5 for the parts outside the CDR3, the full variable domain is DGGITQSPKYLFRKEGQNVTLSCEQNLNHDAMYWYRQDPGQGLRLIYYSQIVNDFQKGDIAEGYSVSREKKESFPLTVTSAQKNPTAFYLCASSIDLPGGNQPQHFGDGTRLSIL.

The chain recombines TRBV5-6 with TRBJ2-1, with D possibly matching TRBD1 (6 bases). From germline, CDR1 is SGHDT and CDR2 YYEEEE. V lost 1 base and J 2 bases, leaving 16 bases between the germline ends. CDR3 length: 17 amino acids. CDR3 sequence: CASSLSSSDRTYNEQFF. DNA of the CDR3: TGTGCCAGCAGCTTGTCGTCATCGGACAGAACCTACAATGAGCAGTTCTTC.

The rearrangement uses TRBV7-2 and TRBJ1-3; the D is unclear. Germline V lookup: CDR1 SGHTA, CDR2 FQGNSA. V dropped 0 bases and J dropped 8 bases, with 17 bases sitting between them. The CDR3 contains 16 residues. CDR3 in DNA: TGTGCCAGCAGCTTAGCGGAGGCGAGTCTGACGGACACCATATATTTT. Translation: CASSLAEASLTDTIYF.

This sequence joins TRBV4-1 and TRBJ2-7; weak D call: TRBD2 (5 bases). Per the germline V gene, CDR1 is MGHRA and CDR2 is YSYEKL. This CDR3 comprises 15 residues. The V end was cut by 0 bases, the J end by 6 bases, with 15 bases between. CDR3 sequence (DNA): TGCGCCAGCAGCCAAGACCAGGTTAGGAGCGGCGAGCAGTACTTC. It encodes CASSQDQVRSGEQYF.

This clone has only a few counts. The chain links TRBV29-1 to TRBJ2-4; D tentatively fits TRBD1 or TRBD2 (5 bases each). The CDR3 spans 13 residues. With 6 bases removed from V and 0 bases from J, the gap between germline ends came to 9 bases. Germline-derived CDR1 and CDR2 are SQVTM and ANQGSEA. CDR3 in amino acids: CSVSGTAKNIQYF. The CDR3 coding sequence is TGCAGCGTGTCCGGGACAGCCAAAAACATTCAGTACTTC.

This clone was recorded once. This chain connects TRBV15 to TRBJ2-2; no clear D gene. Trimming cost V 0 bases and J 2 bases, with 10 bases left between them. The CDR3 length is 16 residues. The germline gives CDR1 LNHNV, CDR2 YYDKDF (reference sequence). The CDR3 region has the DNA TGTGCCACCAGCAGAGATAGACACACTAACACCGGGGAGCTGTTTTTT. This encodes CATSRDRHTNTGELFF. The full variable domain, with the rest looked up from reference TRBV15 and TRBJ2-2, is DAMVIQNPRYQVTQFGKPVTLSCSQTLNHNVMYWYQQKSSQAPKLLFHYYDKDFNNEADTPDNFQSRRPNTSFCFLDIRSPGLGDTAMYLCATSRDRHTNTGELFFGEGSRLTVL.

The chain uses TRBV27 and TRBJ2-7; 11 nucleotides align to TRBD1. The CDR3 is 15 amino acids. V lost 3 bases to trimming and J lost 5 bases; unmatched junction nucleotides: 6. Germline CDR1 reads MNHEY; CDR2 reads SMNVEV (reference sequence). CDR3 DNA: TGTGCCAGCAGTTTTGGACAGGGGGCCCCGGACGAGCAGTACTTC. It is translated as CASSFGQGAPDEQYF.

The chain employs TRBV28 and TRBJ2-7; weak D call: TRBD2 (6 bases). The CDR3 sequence is 14 residues long. V gave up 7 bases and J gave up 4 bases, with 17 bases separating them. From germline, CDR1 is MDHEN and CDR2 SYDVKM. The CDR3 sequence: CASTRAGSKYEQYF. CDR3 sequence (DNA): TGTGCCAGCACCAGAGCGGGCAGCAAGTACGAGCAGTACTTC.

The rearrangement joins TRBV6-1 to TRBJ1-2; D is perhaps TRBD1 (5 bases). This CDR3 comprises 15 residues. Germline CDR1 reads MNHNS; CDR2 reads SASEGT. Trimming cost V 7 bases and J 3 bases, with 18 bases left between them. CDR3 in amino acids: CASKGRGEGHYGYTF. The CDR3 DNA reads as TGTGCCAGCAAAGGGAGGGGAGAGGGGCACTATGGCTACACCTTC.

The gene calls are TRBV7-2 and TRBJ2-1; TRBD2 might be the D (5 bases). Per the germline V gene, CDR1 is SGHTA and CDR2 is FQGNSA. V was clipped by 0 bases and J by 10 bases, with 7 bases between them. There are 12 residues in the CDR3. This CDR3 reads CASSLAGVEQFF. CDR3 coding DNA: TGTGCCAGCAGCTTAGCGGGAGTCGAGCAGTTCTTC.

This chain uses TRBV11-3 with TRBJ2-7; 7 bases match TRBD1. Trimming took 5 bases from V and 6 from J; bases not matched to a gene: 7. CDR3 length: 13 amino acids. Germline assignment: CDR1 SGHNT and CDR2 YENEEA. CDR3 residues: CASSGRDRAEQYF. CDR3 DNA sequence: TGTGCCAGCAGCGGAAGGGACAGAGCCGAGCAGTACTTC.